This T cell receptor beta chain was retrieved from a study of CD8+ T cells in alopecia areata. Study context: Patients in the study were on tofacitinib for 6 to 18 months, then off it for 6 months.

The sequencing template was cDNA reverse transcribed from extracted RNA. Sequencing used immunoSEQ multiplex PCR; TCRdb keeps in-frame clones, though not all of them. The repertoire holds some 170,000 clones, approximately 59% seen once, with 16% in the top ten. Note on this clone: Its antigen is currently unknown.

As to treatment: oral pan-JAK inhibitor, 5-10 mg twice daily. General study findings and limits: Possibly because of HLA-related factors, TCR sharing was less clear across patients than in mice. Tofacitinib produced a significant decrease in scalp clonality and in expanded CD8+ clones among the top 100. Compared with normal scalp, lesional scalp had higher clonality and more expanded CD8+ clones.

This sequence originates from a human donor with alopecia areata. The specimen was CD4+ T cells sorted from blood, collected at approximately week 56, from a patient treated with tofacitinib.

CDR3 nucleotide sequence: TGTGCCAGCAGCGTAGCTGGGGGGGATACGCAGTATTTT. This codes for CASSVAGGDTQYF. The chain uses TRBV9 and TRBJ2-3; D perhaps matches TRBD2 (6 bases). V was cut by 0 bases and J by 6 bases, with 8 bases left in between. The germline V gene encodes CDR1 SGDLS and CDR2 YYNGEE. The CDR3 is made up of 13 amino acids.